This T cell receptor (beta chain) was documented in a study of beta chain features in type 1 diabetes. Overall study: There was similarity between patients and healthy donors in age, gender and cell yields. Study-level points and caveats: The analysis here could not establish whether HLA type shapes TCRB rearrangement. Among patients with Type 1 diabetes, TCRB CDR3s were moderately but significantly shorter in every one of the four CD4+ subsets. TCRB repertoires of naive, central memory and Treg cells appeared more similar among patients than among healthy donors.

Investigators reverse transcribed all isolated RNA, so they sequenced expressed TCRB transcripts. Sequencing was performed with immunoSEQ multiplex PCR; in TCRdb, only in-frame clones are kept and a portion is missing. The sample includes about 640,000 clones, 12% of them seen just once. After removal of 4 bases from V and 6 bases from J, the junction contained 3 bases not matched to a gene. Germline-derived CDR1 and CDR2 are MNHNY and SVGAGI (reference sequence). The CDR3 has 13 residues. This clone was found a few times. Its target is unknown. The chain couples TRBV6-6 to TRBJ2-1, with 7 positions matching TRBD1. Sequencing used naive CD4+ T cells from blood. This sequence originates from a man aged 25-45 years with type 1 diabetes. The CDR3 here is CASSLKGANEQFF. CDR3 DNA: TGTGCCAGCAGTTTAAAGGGGGCCAATGAGCAGTTCTTC.